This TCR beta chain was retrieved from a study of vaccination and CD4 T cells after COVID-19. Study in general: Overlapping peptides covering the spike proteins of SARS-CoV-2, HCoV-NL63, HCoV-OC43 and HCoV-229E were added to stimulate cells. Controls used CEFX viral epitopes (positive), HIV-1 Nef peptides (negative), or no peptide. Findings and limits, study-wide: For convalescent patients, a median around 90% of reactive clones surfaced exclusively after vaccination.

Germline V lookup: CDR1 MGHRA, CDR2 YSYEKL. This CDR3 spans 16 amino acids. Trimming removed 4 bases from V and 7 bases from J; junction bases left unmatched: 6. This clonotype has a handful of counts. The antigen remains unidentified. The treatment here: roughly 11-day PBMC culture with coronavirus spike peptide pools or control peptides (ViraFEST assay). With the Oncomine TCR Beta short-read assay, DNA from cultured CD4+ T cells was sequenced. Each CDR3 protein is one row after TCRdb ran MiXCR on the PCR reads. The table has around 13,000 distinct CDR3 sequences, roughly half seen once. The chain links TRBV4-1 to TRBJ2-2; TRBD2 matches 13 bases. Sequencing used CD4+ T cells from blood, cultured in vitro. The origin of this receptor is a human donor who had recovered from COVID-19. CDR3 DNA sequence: TGCGCCAGCAGCCGCAAACTAGCGGGAGGGGGCGGGGAGCTGTTTTTT. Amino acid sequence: CASSRKLAGGGGELFF.